A single sample gave rise to the 24 T cell receptor beta chains below, sequenced in a study of cytotoxic CD8 clonotypes in ibrutinib-treated CLL. Only in-frame clones appear in the TCRdb table, and some are missing; sequencing was by immunoSEQ multiplex PCR. The sample lists 300,000 or so clones, around 66% occurring once. The sample consisted of PBMCs, taken after 36 months of ibrutinib treatment. These receptors were collected from a human donor with chronic lymphocytic leukemia.

The chain's CDR3 is CASSQERQLNTEAFF. CDR3 nucleotide sequence: TGCGCCAGCAGCCAAGAGCGTCAGTTGAACACTGAAGCTTTCTTT. The chain uses TRBV4-1 and TRBJ1-1; D unresolved. CDR1 MGHRA and CDR2 YSYEKL come from the germline V gene. CDR3 length: 15 amino acids. V lost 0 bases and J 0 bases, leaving 8 bases between the germline ends.

As regards this clone: A much larger clone differs from this one at a single base, so this may be a read error. Other nucleotide sequences in the sample specify the same CDR3. The genes are TRBV5-6 and TRBJ2-7, with D unresolved. Per the germline V gene, CDR1 is SGHDT and CDR2 is YYEEEE. The CDR3 spans 13 residues. Trimming removed 0 bases at V and 0 bases at J, with 4 bases between. CDR3 in DNA: TGTGCCAGCAGCTTGGACTACTCCTACGAGCAGTACTTC. It yields the protein CASSLDYSYEQYF.

This CDR3 reads CASSQGRANGYTF. In nucleotides, the CDR3 is TGTGCCAGCAGCCAAGGGAGGGCCAATGGCTACACCTTC. The V call is TRBV14, the J call TRBJ1-2; D gene ambiguous. This CDR3 is 13 amino acids long. V lost 1 base to trimming and J lost 6 bases, with 9 bases between them. Germline V gene lookup returns CDR1 SGHDN and CDR2 FVKESK.

The J gene is TRBJ2-1, the V gene TRBV2, with 12 bases matching TRBD1. The CDR3 sequence is 15 residues long. V was pared by 5 bases and J by 5 bases, with 4 bases of the junction left unmatched. Germline V gene data show CDR1 as SNHLY and CDR2 as FYNNEI. CDR3 amino acids: CASSPGQGADNEQFF. The DNA for the CDR3 is TGTGCCAGCAGTCCGGGACAGGGGGCTGACAATGAGCAGTTCTTC.

This sequence joins TRBV9 and TRBJ2-7; TRBD2 aligns across 7 bases. V gave up 2 bases and J gave up 5 bases; unmatched junction bases: 7. Germline V gives CDR1 SGDLS, CDR2 YYNGEE. The CDR3 sequence is 14 residues long. In DNA, the CDR3 is TGTGCCAGCAGCGTTGGCGGGAGTTTAAACGAGCAGTACTTC. This translates into CASSVGGSLNEQYF.

The chain combines TRBV5-1 with TRBJ2-7; perhaps D is TRBD1 or TRBD2 (5 bases each). V lost 6 bases and J 0 bases, leaving 13 bases between the germline ends. The CDR3 totals 14 residues. The germline V gene encodes CDR1 SGHRS and CDR2 YFSETQ. The CDR3 sequence: CASTLAGRSYEQYF. The CDR3 DNA sequence: TGCGCCAGCACCCTAGCAGGGCGCTCCTACGAGCAGTACTTC.

V usage is TRBV5-1 and J usage is TRBJ2-7, with D possibly TRBD1 on 6 matching bases. Germline CDR1 SGHRS, CDR2 YFSETQ. Trimming stripped 8 bases from V and 5 bases from J, with 17 bases between. The CDR3 spans 13 residues. The CDR3 DNA reads TGCGCCAGAGGGGGTTCCCTGAGAAACGAGCAGTACTTC. This gives the protein CARGGSLRNEQYF.

The CDR3 sequence: CASSWATLSSYNEQFF. CDR3 sequence (DNA): TGCGCCAGCAGCTGGGCGACTTTGAGCTCCTACAATGAGCAGTTCTTC. The chain combines TRBV5-1 with TRBJ2-1; D is unclear. The CDR3 is 16 residues long. The V and J ends lost 3 bases and 0 bases respectively, with 13 bases between them. From germline, CDR1 is SGHRS and CDR2 YFSETQ.

V usage is TRBV27 and J usage is TRBJ2-7; 10 nucleotides align to TRBD2. Germline V gives CDR1 MNHEY, CDR2 SMNVEV (reference sequence). This CDR3 has 14 amino acids. With V trimmed by 6 bases and J by 1 base, 3 bases remained unmatched. DNA of the CDR3: TGTGCCAGCAGCCCGACTAGCGGGTCCTACGAGCAGTACTTC. This gives the protein CASSPTSGSYEQYF.

This sequence joins TRBV10-2 and TRBJ2-7, with TRBD1 matching 10 bases. CDR3 size: 15 residues. Germline loops: CDR1 WSHSY, CDR2 SAAADI. V shed 4 bases and J 2 bases; nucleotides not matched to a gene: 5. This chain's CDR3 is CASSGPGQGAYEQYF. The CDR3 nucleotides are TGCGCCAGCAGTGGGCCCGGACAGGGGGCCTACGAGCAGTACTTC.

J is TRBJ1-1 and V is TRBV6-4; no clear D gene. This CDR3 comprises 13 residues. Looked up from germline, CDR1 is MRHNA and CDR2 is SNTAGT. V was cut by 2 bases and J by 0 bases, with 4 bases left in between. This CDR3 reads CASSDQVNTEAFF. The CDR3 DNA follows: TGTGCCAGCAGTGACCAGGTGAACACTGAAGCTTTCTTT.

This clone came up a few times. This chain links TRBV6-1 with TRBJ2-7, with D possibly TRBD1 on 5 matching bases. V lost 6 bases, J lost 4 bases, and 10 bases lay in between. The CDR3 has 12 amino acids. Germline loops: CDR1 MNHNS, CDR2 SASEGT. The CDR3 sequence: CASRTDLYEQYF. DNA of the CDR3: TGTGCCAGCAGGACAGACCTTTACGAGCAGTACTTC.

This clone has only a few counts. This sequence joins TRBV11-3 and TRBJ2-1, with D maybe TRBD1 (5 bases). CDR3 length: 10 amino acids. Per the germline V gene, CDR1 is SGHNT and CDR2 is YENEEA. Between the trimmed V and J ends, which lost 6 bases and 12 bases, there was a span of 9 bases. The CDR3 reads CASREGAQFF. The CDR3 DNA reads TGTGCCAGCAGGGAAGGGGCGCAGTTCTTC.

The chain uses TRBV15 and TRBJ1-2, with a tentative D call TRBD1 (6 bases). The CDR3 covers 15 residues. V gave up 6 bases and J gave up 3 bases, with 17 bases separating them. The germline V gene encodes CDR1 LNHNV and CDR2 YYDKDF (reference sequence). CDR3 amino acids: CATRGRRGADYGYTF. CDR3 DNA: TGTGCCACCAGGGGTCGGCGGGGGGCGGACTATGGCTACACCTTC.

There are a few counts of this clone. J is TRBJ2-3 and V is TRBV12-5; the D gene is possibly TRBD2 (5 bases). Germline CDR1 reads LGHNT; CDR2 reads FRNRAP. The CDR3 covers 13 residues. Trimming cost V 6 bases and J 1 base, with 8 bases left between them. The CDR3 protein is CASGSGGTDTQYF. In nucleotides, the CDR3 is TGTGCTAGTGGGTCCGGGGGCACAGATACGCAGTATTTT.

The rearrangement uses TRBV5-6 and TRBJ1-3; no clear D gene. The CDR3 totals 14 residues. The germline CDR1 and CDR2 sequences are SGHDT and YYEEEE. Trimming stripped 4 bases from V and 1 base from J, with 9 bases between. The CDR3 coding sequence is TGTGCCAGCAGCCCAGGCCAATCTGGAAACACCATATATTTT. It is translated as CASSPGQSGNTIYF.

This clone was observed a few times. J is TRBJ2-5 and V is TRBV6-1, with D possibly being TRBD2 (6 bases). The CDR3 totals 16 residues. Germline lookup yields CDR1 MNHNS and CDR2 SASEGT. The V end lost 2 bases, the J end lost 2 bases, and 15 bases lay between the germline ends. The CDR3 reads CASSEPGRTKQETQYF. In nucleotides, the CDR3 is TGTGCCAGCAGTGAACCGGGGAGGACAAAGCAAGAGACCCAGTACTTC.

This sequence joins TRBV6-5 and TRBJ2-5; no clear D. Between the trimmed V and J ends, which lost 0 bases and 5 bases, there was a span of 13 bases. The length of the CDR3 is 15 residues. CDR1 and CDR2 (germline): MNHEY, SVGAGI. The CDR3 reads CASSYSTAAIETQYF. CDR3 nucleotide sequence: TGTGCCAGCAGTTACTCGACCGCAGCGATCGAGACCCAGTACTTC.

The sample holds one count of this clone. This chain uses TRBV19 with TRBJ1-5; D is unclear. There are 14 residues in the CDR3. V lost 6 bases and J lost 5, with 14 bases in between. Germline-derived CDR1 and CDR2 are LNHDA and SQIVND (reference sequence). The DNA of the CDR3 is TGTGCCAGTAGCTCGGGGAGGGAGGATCAGCCCCAGCATTTT. This sequence encodes CASSSGREDQPQHF.

V gene TRBV7-9 combines with J gene TRBJ1-4; the D is unclear. CDR3 length: 16 residues. Germline CDR1 is SEHNR and CDR2 is FQNEAQ (reference sequence). V lost 5 bases to trimming and J lost 3 bases, with 16 bases between them. The CDR3 is CASSARTGRPNEKLFF. The CDR3, as DNA: TGTGCCAGCAGCGCGCGAACGGGGAGGCCTAATGAAAAACTGTTTTTT.

The chain couples TRBV7-6 to TRBJ2-1; 8 bases match TRBD1. Germline V CDR1 and CDR2: SGHVS, FNYEAQ. The V segment lost 1 base and the J segment 5 bases; nucleotides outside the gene matches: 7. The CDR3 covers 16 residues. The CDR3 coding sequence is TGTGCCAGCAGCTTAGTAGCCGGACAGGGCAACAATGAGCAGTTCTTC. Protein sequence: CASSLVAGQGNNEQFF.

The chain couples TRBV10-3 to TRBJ2-4; 8 nucleotides match TRBD1. With 4 bases clipped from V and 0 bases from J, the junction kept 5 bases outside the gene matches. Germline values: CDR1 ENHRY, CDR2 SYGVKD. The CDR3 runs to 16 residues. CDR3 residues: CAISAGTGPAKNIQYF. The CDR3 bases are TGTGCCATCAGTGCGGGGACAGGTCCAGCCAAAAACATTCAGTACTTC.

The chain recombines TRBV9 with TRBJ1-1; 7 bases map to TRBD1. V lost 3 bases and J lost 11; bases outside the gene matches: 7. The CDR3 length is 12 residues. Germline V gives CDR1 SGDLS, CDR2 YYNGEE. The CDR3 nucleotides read TGTGCCAGCAGCGCCAGGGGGGGTGAGGCTTTCTTT. Translating it yields CASSARGGEAFF.

This clone was counted a single time. V and J are TRBV6-6 and TRBJ2-3; D is uncertain. V was trimmed by 5 bases and J by 6 bases, leaving 12 bases between them. This CDR3 has 13 residues. Germline-derived CDR1 and CDR2 are MNHNY and SVGAGI (reference sequence). Here the CDR3 reads CASSPFLWDTQYF. CDR3 coding DNA: TGTGCCAGCAGTCCTTTTCTCTGGGATACGCAGTATTTT.